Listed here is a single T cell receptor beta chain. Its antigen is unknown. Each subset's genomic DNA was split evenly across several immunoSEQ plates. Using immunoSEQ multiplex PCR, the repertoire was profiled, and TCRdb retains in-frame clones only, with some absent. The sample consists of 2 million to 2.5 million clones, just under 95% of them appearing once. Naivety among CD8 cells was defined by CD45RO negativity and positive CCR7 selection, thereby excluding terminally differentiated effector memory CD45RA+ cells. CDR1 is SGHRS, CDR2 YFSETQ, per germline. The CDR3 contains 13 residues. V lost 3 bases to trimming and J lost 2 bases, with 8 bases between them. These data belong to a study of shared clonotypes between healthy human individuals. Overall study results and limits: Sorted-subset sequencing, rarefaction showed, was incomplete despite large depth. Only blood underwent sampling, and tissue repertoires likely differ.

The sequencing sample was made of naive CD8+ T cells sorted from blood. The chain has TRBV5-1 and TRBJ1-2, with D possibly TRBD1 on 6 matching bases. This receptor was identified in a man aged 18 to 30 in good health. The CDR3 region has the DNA TGCGCCAGCAGCTGGACAGTCAACTATGGCTACACCTTC. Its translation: CASSWTVNYGYTF.